This T cell receptor (beta chain) was captured by sequencing in a study of blood T cell repertoires in COVID-19. Study details: The analysed material was cDNA or gDNA that came from T cells, B-cell-depleted T cells, or PBMCs.

The germline V gene encodes CDR1 MNHNY and CDR2 SVGAGI (reference sequence). The length of the CDR3 is 16 residues. V trimming: 5 bases; J trimming: 4 bases; junction bases outside the gene matches: 11. Some clones are missing from TCRdb's copy, which holds only in-frame ones; the method was immunoSEQ multiplex PCR. The data hold roughly 100,000 clones, with around 90% observed a single time. This clone was recorded only once. Sequencing input: peripheral blood. The chain combines TRBV6-6 with TRBJ2-3, with 8 bases lining up with TRBD2. This receptor was identified in a man between 50 and 59 years old in a cohort sampled during active COVID-19. CDR3 DNA sequence: TGTGCCAGCAGTCGCTCCCTCGGGGGGGCACCAGATACGCAGTATTTT. Translation gives CASSRSLGGAPDTQYF.